This T cell receptor (beta chain) was captured in a study of blood T cell repertoires in COVID-19. Study as a whole: Acute-phase and convalescent COVID-19 samples originated in the United States, Italy and Spain.

The data were produced by immunoSEQ multiplex PCR, yet TCRdb's version contains in-frame clones alone and is incomplete. This sample has 150,000 to 180,000 clones, with 91% found just once. The V gene lost 3 bases and the J gene lost 1 base, with 6 bases spanning the gap. The V gene's germline CDR1 is SEHNR and CDR2 FQNEAQ (reference sequence). The CDR3 consists of 14 residues. This TCR came from a man in his fifties or sixties with acute or convalescent COVID-19. The specimen was peripheral blood. The V and J genes are TRBV7-9 and TRBJ2-2; D gene uncertain. The CDR3 is CASSFQQNTGELFF. CDR3 sequence (DNA): TGTGCCAGCAGCTTTCAACAGAACACCGGGGAGCTGTTTTTT.